These T cell receptor beta chains were read from a single sample in a study of cytomegalovirus exposure and HLA in healthy donors. Libraries were prepared by immunoSEQ multiplex PCR; TCRdb keeps only in-frame clonotypes and omits some of them. This table holds under 150,000 clones, over 60% found once. Sequenced: PBMCs. The receptor source for this set is a male donor in good health and CMV-seropositive. Both conserved end residues are part of each CDR3. Expanded clones are given a class, and other clones once, few, many or no size at all.

j_call	v_call	clone_size	cdr3_aa
TRBJ2-1	TRBV28	.	CASIPGQGAYNEQFF
TRBJ1-1	TRBV6-7	once	CADHRGATEAFF
TRBJ2-1	TRBV5-4	.	CASSLVLAGGIYNEQFF
TRBJ2-7	TRBV19	.	CASSENRYEQYF
TRBJ1-2	TRBV28	few	CASRPGQGLSGYTF
TRBJ1-1	TRBV30	.	CAWSVLTANTEAFF
TRBJ2-7	TRBV6-5	.	CASSYSTQTGSYEQYF
TRBJ2-1	TRBV18	.	CASSPTGQVYNEQFF
TRBJ1-1	TRBV28	.	CASRGSGRNTEAFF
TRBJ2-7	TRBV19	.	CASSIFTGPLLYEQYF
TRBJ1-1	TRBV2	.	CASSDWEGGSTEAFF
TRBJ1-2	TRBV7-3	.	CASSSGGADYGYTF
TRBJ2-1	TRBV5-4	.	CASSYLAGVNEQFF
TRBJ2-1	TRBV7-9	.	CASSYVAGGADEQFF
TRBJ1-6	TRBV2	.	CASSVGQGYNSPLHF